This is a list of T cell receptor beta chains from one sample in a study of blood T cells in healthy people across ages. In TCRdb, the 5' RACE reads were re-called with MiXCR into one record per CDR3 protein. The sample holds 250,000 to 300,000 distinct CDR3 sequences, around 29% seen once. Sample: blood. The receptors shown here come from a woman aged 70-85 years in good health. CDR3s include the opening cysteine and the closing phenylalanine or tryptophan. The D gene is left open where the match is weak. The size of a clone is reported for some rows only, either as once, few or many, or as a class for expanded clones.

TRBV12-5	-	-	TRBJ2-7	CASGFDILYEQYF	TGTGCTAGTGGTTTTGACATTCTCTACGAGCAGTACTTC
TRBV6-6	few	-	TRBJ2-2	CAGSYGGNTGELFF	TGTGCCGGCAGTTATGGGGGGAACACCGGGGAGCTGTTTTTT
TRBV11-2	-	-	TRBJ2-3	CASSSQGQGTDTQYF	TGTGCCAGCAGCTCACAGGGCCAAGGCACAGATACGCAGTATTTT
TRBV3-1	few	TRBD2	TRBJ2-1	CASSRGTSPYNEQFF	TGTGCCAGCAGCCGAGGGACTAGCCCCTACAATGAGCAGTTCTTC
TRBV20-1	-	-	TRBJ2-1	CSAFGRNEQFF	TGCAGTGCCTTCGGACGCAATGAGCAGTTCTTC
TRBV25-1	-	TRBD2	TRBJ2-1	CASSESRSGRARNEQFF	TGTGCCAGCAGTGAATCTAGGAGCGGGAGGGCTCGCAATGAGCAGTTCTTC
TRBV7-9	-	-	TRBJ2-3	CASSLEGSRRTDTQYF	TGTGCCAGCAGCTTAGAAGGTAGCAGACGCACAGATACGCAGTATTTT
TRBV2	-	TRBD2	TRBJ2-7	CASSTWSRGLAGGPREQYF	TGTGCCAGCAGTACTTGGAGTCGAGGGCTAGCGGGAGGGCCGCGCGAGCAGTACTTC
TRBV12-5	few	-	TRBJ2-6	CASGGDSGANVLTF	TGTGCTAGTGGCGGAGATTCTGGGGCCAACGTCCTGACTTTC
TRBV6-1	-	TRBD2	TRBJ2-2	CASSETGRGTGELFF	TGTGCCAGCAGTGAAACCGGGAGGGGGACCGGGGAGCTGTTTTTT
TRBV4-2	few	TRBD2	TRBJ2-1	CASSQGEGGAYNEQFF	TGTGCCAGCAGCCAAGGGGAGGGAGGGGCCTACAATGAGCAGTTCTTC
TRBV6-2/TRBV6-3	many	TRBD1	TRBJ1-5	CASSYGTGVSSNQPQHF	TGTGCCAGCAGTTACGGGACAGGGGTTTCGAGCAATCAGCCCCAGCATTTT
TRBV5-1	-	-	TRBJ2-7	CASSSDETYEQYF	TGCGCCAGCAGCTCAGACGAAACCTACGAGCAGTACTTC
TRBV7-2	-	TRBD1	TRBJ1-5	CASSLGGQGSQPQHF	TGTGCCAGCAGCTTAGGGGGACAGGGGAGTCAGCCCCAGCATTTT
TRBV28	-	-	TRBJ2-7	CASSLTASYEQYF	TGTGCCAGCAGTTTGACCGCTTCCTACGAGCAGTACTTC
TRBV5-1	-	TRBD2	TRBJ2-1	CASRAGGREKEQFF	TGCGCCAGCAGGGCCGGCGGGAGGGAGAAAGAGCAGTTCTTC
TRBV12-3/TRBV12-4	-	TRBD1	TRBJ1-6	CASRTTGINSPLHF	TGTGCCAGCAGGACGACAGGGATTAATTCACCCCTCCACTTT
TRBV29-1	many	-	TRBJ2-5	CSVENRQAVETQYF	TGCAGCGTTGAAAATAGGCAGGCCGTAGAGACCCAGTACTTC
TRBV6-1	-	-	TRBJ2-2	CASSEGPSLGELFF	TGTGCCAGCAGTGAGGGGCCAAGTCTTGGGGAGCTGTTTTTT
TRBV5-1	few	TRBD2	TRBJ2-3	CASSLARAGGTDTQYF	TGCGCCAGCAGCTTGGCTCGAGCGGGAGGGACAGATACGCAGTATTTT
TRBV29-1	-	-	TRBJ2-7	CSVGQGTRGEQYF	TGCAGCGTGGGCCAGGGGACTCGCGGCGAGCAGTACTTC
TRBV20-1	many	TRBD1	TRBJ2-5	CSARLGQGKETQYF	TGCAGTGCTCGGTTGGGACAGGGGAAAGAGACCCAGTACTTC
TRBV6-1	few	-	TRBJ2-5	CASSGRTGGNQETQYF	TGTGCCAGCAGTGGCCGGACCGGCGGGAACCAAGAGACCCAGTACTTC
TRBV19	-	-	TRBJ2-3	CASKRSSESDTQYF	TGTGCCAGTAAGCGCAGTAGCGAGTCTGATACGCAGTATTTT
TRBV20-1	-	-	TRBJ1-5	CSAQTGYLNQPQHF	TGCAGTGCGCAGACAGGCTACCTCAATCAGCCCCAGCATTTT
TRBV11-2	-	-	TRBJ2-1	CASSLAKAVYNEQFF	TGTGCCAGCAGCTTGGCTAAGGCGGTGTACAATGAGCAGTTCTTC
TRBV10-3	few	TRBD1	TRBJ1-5	CAIRGDSQGPQHF	TGTGCCATCAGGGGGGACAGTCAGGGGCCCCAGCATTTT
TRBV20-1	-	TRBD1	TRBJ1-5	CSARLLGQGADQPQHF	TGCAGTGCTCGACTCCTTGGACAGGGGGCGGATCAGCCCCAGCATTTT
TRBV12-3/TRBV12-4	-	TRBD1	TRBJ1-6	CASSGTANYNSPLHF	TGTGCCAGCAGTGGGACAGCAAACTATAATTCACCCCTCCACTTT
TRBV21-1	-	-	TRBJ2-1	CATRGGEVDEQFF	TGTGCCACCCGTGGGGGGGAGGTGGATGAGCAGTTCTTC
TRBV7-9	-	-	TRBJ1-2	CASSAQTVIYGYTF	TGTGCCAGCAGCGCCCAGACAGTGATCTATGGCTACACCTTC
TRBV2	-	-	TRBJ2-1	CASSETSGIAYNEQLF	TGTGCCAGCAGTGAGACTAGTGGGATCGCCTACAATGAGCAGCTCTTC
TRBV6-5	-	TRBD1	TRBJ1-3	CASSSGQGDGNTIYF	TGTGCCAGCAGTTCCGGTCAGGGGGATGGAAACACCATATATTTT
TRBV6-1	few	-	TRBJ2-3	CASSAQLSTDTQYF	TGTGCCAGCAGTGCCCAGCTAAGCACAGATACGCAGTATTTT
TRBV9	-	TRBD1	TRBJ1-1	CASSVEPGGSTEAFF	TGTGCCAGCAGCGTAGAGCCAGGGGGTTCCACTGAAGCTTTCTTT
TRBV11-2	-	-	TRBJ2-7	CASSSARGEDYEQYF	TGTGCCAGCAGCTCAGCAAGGGGGGAAGACTACGAGCAGTACTTC
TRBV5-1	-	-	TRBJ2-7	CASSLAAGTTYEQYF	TGCGCCAGCAGCTTGGCCGCAGGGACCACCTACGAGCAGTACTTC
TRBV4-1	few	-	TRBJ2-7	CASSQDVVGYEQYF	TGCGCCAGCAGCCAAGACGTGGTGGGCTACGAGCAGTACTTC
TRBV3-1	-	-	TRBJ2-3	CASSQRTAIRTGTQYF	TGTGCCAGCAGCCAAAGAACAGCCATACGCACAGGTACGCAGTATTTT
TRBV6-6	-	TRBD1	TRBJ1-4	CASSPQGASEKLFF	TGTGCCAGCAGTCCACAGGGGGCCTCCGAAAAACTGTTTTTT
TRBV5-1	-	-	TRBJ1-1	CASSSGLPNTEAFF	TGCGCCAGCAGCTCGGGACTCCCGAACACTGAAGCTTTCTTT
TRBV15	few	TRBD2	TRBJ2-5	CATSSLLAGGPETQYF	TGTGCCACCAGCAGTCTACTAGCGGGAGGGCCGGAGACCCAGTACTTC
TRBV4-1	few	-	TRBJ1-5	CASSQESRGNQPQHF	TGCGCCAGCAGCCAAGAATCTCGGGGAAATCAGCCCCAGCATTTT
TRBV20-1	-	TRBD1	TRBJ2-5	CSARDFEQQGTPPGVKQYF	TGCAGTGCTAGAGATTTTGAACAACAGGGGACCCCCCCAGGGGTGAAGCAGTACTTC
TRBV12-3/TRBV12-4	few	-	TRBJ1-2	CATQDRLTNYGYTF	TGTGCCACCCAAGACAGACTGACTAACTATGGCTACACCTTC
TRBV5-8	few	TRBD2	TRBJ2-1	CASSLGTSGSGEQFF	TGTGCCAGCAGCTTAGGGACTAGCGGGAGTGGGGAGCAGTTCTTC
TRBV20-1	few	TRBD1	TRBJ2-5	CSARVDRGRGETQYF	TGCAGTGCTAGAGTGGACAGGGGGCGCGGAGAGACCCAGTACTTC
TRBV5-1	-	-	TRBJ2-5	CASSYGQAETQYF	TGCGCCAGCAGCTACGGACAAGCAGAGACCCAGTACTTC
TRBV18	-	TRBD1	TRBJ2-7	CASSPDRGPWEQYF	TGTGCCAGCTCACCCGACAGGGGGCCCTGGGAGCAGTACTTC